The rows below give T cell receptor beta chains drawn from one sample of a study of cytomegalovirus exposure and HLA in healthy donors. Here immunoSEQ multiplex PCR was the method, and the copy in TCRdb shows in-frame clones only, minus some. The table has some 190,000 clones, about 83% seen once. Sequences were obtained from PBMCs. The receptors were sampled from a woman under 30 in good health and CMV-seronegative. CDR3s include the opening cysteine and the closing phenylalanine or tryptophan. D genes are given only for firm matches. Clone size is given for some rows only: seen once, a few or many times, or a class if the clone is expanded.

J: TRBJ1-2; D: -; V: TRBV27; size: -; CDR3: CASRRVRDWNYGYTF; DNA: TGTGCCAGCAGAAGGGTCCGGGATTGGAACTATGGCTACACCTTC
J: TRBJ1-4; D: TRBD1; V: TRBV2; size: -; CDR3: CASTSTGGNEKLFF; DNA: TGTGCCAGCACCTCTACAGGGGGGAACGAAAAACTGTTTTTT
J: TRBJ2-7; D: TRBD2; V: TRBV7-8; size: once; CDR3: CASSPWRLAGGVDTYEQYF; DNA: TGTGCCAGCAGCCCATGGCGTCTAGCGGGAGGTGTTGATACCTACGAGCAGTACTTC
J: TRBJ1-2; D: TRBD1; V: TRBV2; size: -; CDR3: CASSPTGPDGYTF; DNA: TGTGCCAGCAGCCCGACAGGGCCCGATGGCTACACCTTC
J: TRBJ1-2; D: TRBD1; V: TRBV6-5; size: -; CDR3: CASSQDRVKGYTF; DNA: TGTGCCAGCAGTCAAGACAGGGTGAAAGGCTACACCTTC
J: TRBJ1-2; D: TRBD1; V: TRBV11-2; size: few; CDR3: CASSSLRDRSLINYGYTF; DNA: TGTGCCAGCAGCTCCTTGAGGGACAGGTCCTTGATTAACTATGGCTACACCTTC
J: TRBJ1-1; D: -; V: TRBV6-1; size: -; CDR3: CASIFRRMNTEAFF; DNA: TGTGCCAGCATCTTTAGGAGAATGAACACTGAAGCTTTCTTT
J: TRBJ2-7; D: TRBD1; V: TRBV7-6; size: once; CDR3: CASSLETGGYEQYF; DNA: TGTGCCAGCAGCTTAGAGACAGGGGGCTACGAGCAGTACTTC
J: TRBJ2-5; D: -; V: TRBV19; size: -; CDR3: CASSGRGGRQETQYF; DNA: TGTGCCAGTAGTGGTCGGGGAGGCCGACAAGAGACCCAGTACTTC
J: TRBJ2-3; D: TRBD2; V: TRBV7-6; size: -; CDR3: CASSSPGLAGRVAVTDTQYF; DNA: TGTGCCAGCAGCTCCCCGGGACTAGCGGGCCGGGTGGCCGTCACAGATACGCAGTATTTT
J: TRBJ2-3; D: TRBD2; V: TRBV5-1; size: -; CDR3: CASSLELAGTDTQYF; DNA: TGCGCCAGCAGCTTGGAACTAGCGGGAACAGATACGCAGTATTTT
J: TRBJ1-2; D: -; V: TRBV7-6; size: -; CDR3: CASSLFPPQGYSNYGYTF; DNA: TGTGCCAGCAGCTTATTTCCCCCGCAGGGTTACTCTAACTATGGCTACACCTTC
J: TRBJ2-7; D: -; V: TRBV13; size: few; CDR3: CASSLRTRYEQYF; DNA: TGTGCCAGCAGCTTGAGAACCCGCTACGAGCAGTACTTC
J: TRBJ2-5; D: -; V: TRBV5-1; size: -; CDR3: CASSLSPGTGETQYF; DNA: TGCGCCAGCAGCTTATCTCCGGGCACAGGAGAGACCCAGTACTTC
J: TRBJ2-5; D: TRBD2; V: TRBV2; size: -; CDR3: CANSVRGLAEETQYF; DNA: TGTGCCAACAGTGTTCGGGGACTAGCGGAAGAGACCCAGTACTTC
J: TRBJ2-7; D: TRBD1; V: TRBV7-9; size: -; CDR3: CASSARDSGYYEQYF; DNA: TGTGCCAGCAGCGCCCGGGACAGTGGGTACTACGAGCAGTACTTC
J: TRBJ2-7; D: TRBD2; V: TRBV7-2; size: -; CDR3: CASSSRGLAGVSSEQYF; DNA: TGTGCCAGCAGCTCAAGGGGGCTAGCGGGAGTCTCCTCCGAGCAGTACTTC
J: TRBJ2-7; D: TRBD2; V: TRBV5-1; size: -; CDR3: CASSRRGLAGATTGEQYF; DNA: TGCGCCAGCAGCCGCAGGGGACTAGCGGGAGCCACAACGGGCGAGCAGTACTTC
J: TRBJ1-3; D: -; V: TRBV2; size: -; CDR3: CASSSGVSGNTIYF; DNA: TGTGCCAGCAGTTCTGGAGTCTCTGGAAACACCATATATTTT
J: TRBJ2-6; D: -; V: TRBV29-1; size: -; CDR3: CSVPTQPGANVLTF; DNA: TGCAGCGTTCCGACACAGCCCGGGGCCAACGTCCTGACTTTC
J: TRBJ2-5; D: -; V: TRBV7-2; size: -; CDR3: CASSKGLQETQYF; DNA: TGTGCCAGCAGTAAGGGACTCCAAGAGACCCAGTACTTC
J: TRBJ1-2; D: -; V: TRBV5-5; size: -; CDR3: CASSLAGVGGYTF; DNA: TGTGCCAGCAGCTTGGCGGGGGTGGGCGGCTACACCTTC
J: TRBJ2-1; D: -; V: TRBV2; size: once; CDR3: CASSAYQGAPDNEQFF; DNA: TGTGCCAGCAGTGCCTATCAGGGCGCCCCCGACAATGAGCAGTTCTTC
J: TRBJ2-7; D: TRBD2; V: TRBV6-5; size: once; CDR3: CASSRTSGTYEQYF; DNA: TGTGCCAGCAGTAGGACTAGCGGGACTTACGAGCAGTACTTC
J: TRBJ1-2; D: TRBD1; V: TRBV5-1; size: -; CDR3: CASSTDRPGYGYTF; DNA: TGCGCCAGCAGCACGGACAGGCCTGGGTATGGCTACACCTTC
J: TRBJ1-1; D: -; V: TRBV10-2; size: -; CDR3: CASSEQKDTEAFF; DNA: TGCGCCAGCAGTGAACAGAAGGACACTGAAGCTTTCTTT
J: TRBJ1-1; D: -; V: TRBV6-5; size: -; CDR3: CASSYWWTAGNTEAFF; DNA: TGTGCCAGCAGTTACTGGTGGACAGCCGGAAACACTGAAGCTTTCTTT